Shown below are 16 T cell receptor beta chains from a single sample sequenced in a study of vaccination and CD4 T cells after COVID-19. Treatment defined: roughly ten-day PBMC culture with coronavirus spike peptide pools or control peptides (ViraFEST assay). Once obtained from cultured CD4+ T cells, the DNA was sequenced using the Oncomine TCR Beta short-read assay. TCRdb re-called the PCR reads with MiXCR, one entry per CDR3 protein. The data show some 20,000 distinct CDR3 sequences, about 39% seen once. Their recognized antigens are unknown. Source material: CD4+ T cells from blood, cultured in vitro. The origin of the receptors is a human donor who had recovered from COVID-19.

This clonotype showed up just a few times. The chain links TRBV7-3 to TRBJ1-1; 7 nucleotides match TRBD1. The CDR3 is made up of 14 amino acids. Per germline, CDR1 SGHTA and CDR2 FQGTGA. The V and J ends lost 3 bases and 11 bases, in that order; junction bases with no gene match: 12. The chain's CDR3 is CASSLAGQDSVAFF. CDR3 in DNA: TGTGCCAGCAGCTTGGCCGGACAGGACTCGGTGGCTTTCTTT.

This clonotype was seen a few times. The V and J genes are TRBV28 and TRBJ2-1; TRBD2 aligns across 9 bases. Germline loops: CDR1 MDHEN, CDR2 SYDVKM. Trimming took 3 bases from V and 4 from J; bases not matched to a gene: 4. CDR3 size: 15 residues. The CDR3 nucleotides read TGTGCCAGCAGTTTCTGGACTAGCGATTACAATGAGCAGTTCTTC. Translation: CASSFWTSDYNEQFF.

This chain links TRBV6-1 with TRBJ2-7; 12 bases fit TRBD1. Germline CDR1 reads MNHNS; CDR2 reads SASEGT. The CDR3 is made up of 14 amino acids. Trimming removed 6 bases from V and 5 bases from J; junction bases left unmatched: 5. The DNA for the CDR3 is TGTGCCAGCAGGGGACAGGGGGCGCCTAACGAGCAGTACTTC. Residues: CASRGQGAPNEQYF.

The chain joins TRBV4-2 to TRBJ1-2; D is perhaps TRBD1 (6 bases). The V and J ends lost 4 bases and 4 bases respectively, with 19 bases between them. This CDR3 is built from 16 residues. Germline CDR1 is LGHNA and CDR2 is YNFKEQ. This CDR3 reads CASSPHAEQGGYGYTF. CDR3 coding DNA: TGTGCCAGCAGCCCGCACGCCGAACAGGGTGGCTATGGCTACACCTTC.

This clonotype turned up a few times. The chain carries TRBV10-3 and TRBJ2-1, with 7 positions matching TRBD2. This CDR3 is built from 15 residues. The junction had 4 bases not matched to a gene; V was cut back by 5 bases and J by 0 bases. Germline lookup yields CDR1 ENHRY and CDR2 SYGVKD. The CDR3 protein is CAISRTSPSYNEQFF. CDR3 bases: TGTGCCATCAGTCGGACTAGTCCCTCCTACAATGAGCAGTTCTTC.

The V call is TRBV5-1, the J call TRBJ2-1; 7 nucleotides match TRBD1. The germline CDR1 and CDR2 sequences are SGHRS and YFSETQ. The length of the CDR3 is 14 residues. V lost 4 bases, J lost 8 bases, and 9 bases stayed unmatched. CDR3 bases: TGCGCCAGCAGCGATTGGGACAGCCCCGATGAGCAGTTCTTC. It is translated as CASSDWDSPDEQFF.

The chain uses TRBV9 and TRBJ1-1; D is unresolved. The CDR3 covers 13 residues. In germline, CDR1 is SGDLS, CDR2 YYNGEE. Trimming removed 0 bases at V and 6 bases at J, with 9 bases between. The DNA of the CDR3 is TGTGCCAGCAGCGTAGAATGGGGATCTGAAGCTTTCTTT. Translating gives CASSVEWGSEAFF.

V usage is TRBV19 and J usage is TRBJ2-7, with D possibly being TRBD2 (7 bases). The germline CDR1 and CDR2 sequences are LNHDA and SQIVND (reference sequence). V gave up 5 bases and J gave up 7 bases, with 24 bases separating them. The CDR3 is 16 residues long. The CDR3 DNA reads TGTGCCAGTAGTCCGGACAGACGGGGGGCCCGGGAGGAGCAGTACTTC. Translating gives CASSPDRRGAREEQYF.

V usage is TRBV6-2 or TRBV6-3 and J usage is TRBJ2-1; D possibly corresponds to TRBD2 (6 bases). This CDR3 has 17 amino acids. The germline V and J ends were trimmed by 7 bases and 7 bases, with 26 bases remaining between them. Germline lookup yields CDR1 MNHEY and CDR2 SVGEGT. The CDR3 here is CASNPRRDFWGANEQFF. The CDR3 DNA is TGTGCCAGCAACCCGCGGCGGGACTTCTGGGGTGCGAATGAGCAGTTCTTC.

The CDR3 loop is CASSESGPTLHAEAFF. CDR3 sequence (DNA): TGTGCCAGCAGCGAGTCGGGGCCGACGCTTCACGCTGAAGCTTTCTTT. This sequence joins TRBV11-3 and TRBJ1-1; D may be TRBD1 (5 bases). The germline V and J ends were trimmed by 5 bases and 6 bases, with 22 bases remaining between them. CDR1 and CDR2 (germline): SGHNT, YENEEA. This CDR3 region has 16 residues.

This clonotype has more than one count but fewer than ten. This chain uses TRBV6-1 with TRBJ2-1; D perhaps matches TRBD1 (5 bases). Trimming removed 3 bases at V and 15 bases at J, with 15 bases between. This CDR3 spans 12 amino acids. The germline gives CDR1 MNHNS, CDR2 SASEGT. The CDR3: CASSDQRQGRFF. CDR3 DNA sequence: TGTGCCAGCAGTGACCAGAGGCAGGGTAGGTTCTTC.

The rearrangement uses TRBV2 and TRBJ2-2; D is perhaps TRBD1 or TRBD2 (5 bases each). Germline loops: CDR1 SNHLY, CDR2 FYNNEI. V lost 6 bases and J 6 bases, leaving 23 bases between the germline ends. CDR3 size: 17 residues. CDR3 residues: CASRRGIGRDSAGELFF. Written as DNA, the CDR3 is TGTGCCAGCAGGAGGGGTATAGGCAGGGATTCGGCCGGGGAGCTGTTTTTT.

This clonotype has more than one count but fewer than ten. The chain employs TRBV20-1 and TRBJ2-7; D is unclear. Germline CDR1 reads DFQATT; CDR2 reads SNEGSKA (reference sequence). The CDR3 sequence is 14 residues long. V lost 0 bases and J 3 bases, leaving 12 bases between the germline ends. The CDR3, as DNA: TGCAGTGCTAGAGACGCTAGAAGCCTCTACGAGCAGTACTTC. Translation gives CSARDARSLYEQYF.

This clonotype has a handful of counts. The chain carries TRBV6-5 and TRBJ2-7; D possibly corresponds to TRBD1 (6 bases). CDR3 length: 13 amino acids. V was pared by 0 bases and J by 10 bases, with 13 bases between. CDR1 is MNHEY, CDR2 SVGAGI, per germline. The CDR3 sequence is CASSYSNQGNQYF. Here the CDR3 DNA reads TGTGCCAGCAGTTACTCGAATCAGGGGAACCAGTACTTC.

The V and J genes are TRBV18 and TRBJ2-7, with 7 bases matching TRBD2. The CDR3 is made up of 15 amino acids. CDR1 is KGHSH and CDR2 is LQKENI in the germline V gene. J lost 6 bases, V lost 3 bases, and 11 bases had no gene match. For the CDR3, the DNA is TGTGCCAGCTCACCGTTTCATGGACTAGAGACCGAGCAGTACTTC. Residues: CASSPFHGLETEQYF.

The chain combines TRBV12-3 or TRBV12-4 with TRBJ1-2; tentatively, D is TRBD1 (6 bases). The length of the CDR3 is 14 residues. V was shortened by 3 bases and J by 7 bases, with 15 bases between the two germline ends. CDR3 bases: TGTGCCAGCAGTTTTTCCAGGGGTATTAGTGGCTACACCTTC. Translated, it gives CASSFSRGISGYTF.